This T cell receptor beta chain was sequenced during a study of regulatory T cells in long-lasting Graves disease. Study-level points and caveats: Study was limited to peripheral blood, excluding thyroid tissue.

This clonotype was seen many times. What it recognizes is unknown. Time point specified: newly diagnosed GD, antithyroid drugs for less than 3 months. Following extraction of RNA from PBMCs, that RNA was used to make the TCR library. Libraries of TCR beta came from iRepertoire HTBI primers plus Arm-PCR of CDR3 regions. Each CDR3 protein gets one entry after TCRdb re-called the multiplex PCR reads with MiXCR. The data hold over 350,000 distinct CDR3 sequences, with about 15% observed a single time. The sample was also reused in another study, on T cells in Graves' hyperthyroidism and ophthalmopathy. Turning to that study: Carried out on the TCR CDR3, a first-round RT-PCR used the HTBI primer set.

The material sequenced was peripheral blood mononuclear cells (PBMCs), taken at new diagnosis, from a patient treated with antithyroid drugs. The receptor comes from a woman between 50 and 59 years old with Graves disease.

This chain's CDR3 is CASSFPGGYEQYF. CDR3 DNA sequence: TGTGCCAGCAGCTTCCCGGGGGGCTACGAGCAGTACTTC. The chain has TRBV7-2 and TRBJ2-7; the match to TRBD2 covers 7 bases. J lost 3 bases, V lost 3 bases, and 2 bases had no gene match. Germline loops: CDR1 SGHTA, CDR2 FQGNSA. CDR3 length equals 13 residues.